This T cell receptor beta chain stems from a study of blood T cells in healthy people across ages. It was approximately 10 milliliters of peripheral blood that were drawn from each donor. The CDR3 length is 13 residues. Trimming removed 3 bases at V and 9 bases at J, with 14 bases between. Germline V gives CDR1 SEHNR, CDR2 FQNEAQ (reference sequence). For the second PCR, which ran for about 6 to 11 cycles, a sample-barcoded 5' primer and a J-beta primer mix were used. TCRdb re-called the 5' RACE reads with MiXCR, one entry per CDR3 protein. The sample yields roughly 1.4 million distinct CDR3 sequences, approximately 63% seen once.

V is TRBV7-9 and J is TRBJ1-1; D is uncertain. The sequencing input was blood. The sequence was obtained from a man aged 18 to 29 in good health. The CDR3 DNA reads TGTGCCAGCAGCTTGGGATCGTCTCTGAAAGCTTTCTTT. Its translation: CASSLGSSLKAFF. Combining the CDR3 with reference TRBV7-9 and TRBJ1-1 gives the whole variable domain DTGVSQNPRHKITKRGQNVTFRCDPISEHNRLYWYRQTLGQGPEFLTYFQNEAQLEKSRLLSDRFSAERPKGSFSTLEIQRTEQGDSAMYLCASSLGSSLKAFFGQGTRLTVV.